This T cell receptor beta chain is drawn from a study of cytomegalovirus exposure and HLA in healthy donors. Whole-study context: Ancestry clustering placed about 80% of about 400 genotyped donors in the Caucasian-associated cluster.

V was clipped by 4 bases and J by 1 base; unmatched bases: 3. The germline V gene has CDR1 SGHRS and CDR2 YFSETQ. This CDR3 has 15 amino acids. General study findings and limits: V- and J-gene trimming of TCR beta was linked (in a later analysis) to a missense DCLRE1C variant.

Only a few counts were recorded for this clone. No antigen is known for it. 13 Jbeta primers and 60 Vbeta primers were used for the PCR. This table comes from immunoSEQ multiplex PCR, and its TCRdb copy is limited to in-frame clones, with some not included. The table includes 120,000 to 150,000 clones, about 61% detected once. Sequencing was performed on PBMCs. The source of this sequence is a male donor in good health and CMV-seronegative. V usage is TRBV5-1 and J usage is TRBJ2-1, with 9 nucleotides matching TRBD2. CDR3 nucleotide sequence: TGCGCCAGCAGCGACAGCGGGGGGTCCTACAATGAGCAGTTCTTC. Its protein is CASSDSGGSYNEQFF.